A selection of T cell receptor beta chains follows, all from one sample in a study of blood T cells in healthy people across ages. TCRdb used MiXCR to reprocess the 5' RACE reads, holding one entry per CDR3 protein. The sample carries under 1 million distinct CDR3 sequences, about 42% recorded once. Sequencing was done on a sample of blood. All receptors derive from a man aged 55 to 70 in good health. Both conserved end residues are part of each CDR3. The order of the fields is J gene, D gene, V gene, clone size, CDR3 protein, CDR3 DNA. D genes are given only for firm matches. Part of the rows lack a size; the others show once, few, many or a class for expanded clones.

>TRBJ2-7|-|TRBV30|-
CAWRGEPLYEQYF
TGTGCCTGGAGAGGGGAGCCCCTATACGAGCAGTACTTC
>TRBJ2-5|TRBD1|TRBV24-1|-
CATSDSGQMGTQYF
TGTGCCACCAGTGACTCGGGACAGATGGGGACCCAGTACTTC
>TRBJ2-5|TRBD2|TRBV6-5|-
CASSSGGGWGTQYF
TGTGCCAGCAGTTCGGGGGGAGGATGGGGGACCCAGTACTTC
>TRBJ2-1|TRBD1|TRBV7-9|-
CASSVRQGSGEQFF
TGTGCCAGCAGCGTAAGACAGGGGTCCGGTGAGCAGTTCTTC
>TRBJ2-3|-|TRBV7-8|-
CASSLTRYPQYF
TGTGCCAGCAGCTTAACAAGGTATCCGCAGTATTTT
>TRBJ1-1|-|TRBV29-1|-
CSVEEPAQEGAFF
TGCAGCGTTGAAGAACCAGCACAGGAAGGAGCTTTCTTT
>TRBJ1-5|TRBD1|TRBV15|-
CATSSPTGGLNQPQHF
TGTGCCACCAGCAGCCCTACAGGGGGTCTAAATCAGCCCCAGCATTTT
>TRBJ2-5|-|TRBV4-3|-
CASSQDNHGEETQYF
TGCGCCAGCAGCCAAGATAATCACGGGGAAGAGACCCAGTACTTC
>TRBJ2-1|TRBD1|TRBV7-9|few
CASSPTSGQRFNEQFF
TGTGCCAGCAGCCCGACTTCGGGACAGAGGTTCAATGAGCAGTTCTTC
>TRBJ1-1|TRBD1|TRBV11-2|-
CASTEPGQGNTEAFF
TGTGCCAGCACCGAGCCGGGACAGGGGAACACTGAAGCTTTCTTT
>TRBJ2-6|-|TRBV15|few
CATSRSVRGANVLTF
TGTGCCACCAGCAGATCCGTACGCGGGGCCAACGTCCTGACTTTC
>TRBJ2-1|TRBD2|TRBV5-1|few
CASKLTSGGAYNEQFF
TGCGCCAGCAAACTGACTAGCGGGGGGGCCTACAATGAGCAGTTCTTC
>TRBJ2-7|TRBD1|TRBV7-2|many
CASSPWTGSSYEQYF
TGTGCCAGCAGCCCTTGGACAGGTAGCTCCTACGAGCAGTACTTC
>TRBJ2-7|-|TRBV7-2|few
CASSLGPRSYEQYF
TGTGCCAGCAGCTTAGGTCCCAGATCCTACGAGCAGTACTTC
>TRBJ2-1|TRBD1|TRBV13|-
CASRPGQGDEQFF
TGTGCCAGCAGGCCGGGACAGGGGGACGAGCAGTTCTTC
>TRBJ2-5|TRBD2|TRBV7-9|few
CASSWTAGGLRETQYF
TGTGCCAGCAGCTGGACGGCGGGGGGACTTCGCGAGACCCAGTACTTC
>TRBJ1-6|-|TRBV7-2|few
CASSQGTWDSPLHF
TGTGCCAGCAGCCAAGGGACCTGGGATTCACCCCTCCACTTT
>TRBJ2-1|TRBD1|TRBV9|once
CASSVVGTGGDEQFF
TGTGCCAGCAGCGTAGTGGGGACAGGGGGCGATGAGCAGTTCTTC
>TRBJ2-1|TRBD2|TRBV20-1|-
CSAKLPGLADYNEQFF
TGCAGTGCGAAACTTCCGGGACTAGCGGACTACAATGAGCAGTTCTTC
>TRBJ2-3|-|TRBV11-1|-
CASSKAFSSTDTQYF
TGTGCCAGCAGTAAGGCGTTTTCTAGCACAGATACGCAGTATTTT
>TRBJ1-1|-|TRBV7-9|-
CVSSFQTQNTEAFF
TGTGTCAGCAGCTTCCAAACACAGAACACTGAAGCTTTCTTT
>TRBJ2-5|TRBD1|TRBV12-3/TRBV12-4|-
CATAGGNQPQYF
TGTGCCACCGCAGGGGGCAATCAGCCCCAGTACTTC
>TRBJ1-5|-|TRBV5-6|few
CASSLARQGTQPQHF
TGTGCCAGCAGCTTGGCCCGGCAGGGGACTCAGCCCCAGCATTTT
>TRBJ1-4|-|TRBV5-4|-
CASSPDLNEKLFF
TGTGCCAGCAGCCCGGACCTTAATGAAAAACTGTTTTTT
>TRBJ1-1|-|TRBV7-9|-
CATLARAGFEAFF
TGTGCCACCCTCGCGCGGGCGGGCTTTGAAGCTTTCTTT
>TRBJ2-3|TRBD2|TRBV4-2|-
CASSQQAGGGTDTQYF
TGTGCCAGCAGCCAACAAGCGGGGGGGGGTACAGATACGCAGTATTTT
>TRBJ2-7|TRBD2|TRBV20-1|few
CSARARLAGGLEQYF
TGCAGTGCTAGGGCCCGCCTAGCGGGGGGTCTCGAGCAGTACTTC
>TRBJ1-1|TRBD1|TRBV10-3|-
CAIRDLTGAGTEAFF
TGTGCCATCAGAGACCTGACAGGGGCTGGCACTGAAGCTTTCTTT
>TRBJ1-2|-|TRBV29-1|few
CSVEDLRTNGYTF
TGCAGCGTTGAAGATCTTCGTACTAATGGCTACACCTTC
>TRBJ1-1|-|TRBV6-5|-
CASSYTAGGRNTEAFF
TGTGCCAGCAGTTACACCGCCGGAGGGAGGAACACTGAAGCTTTCTTT